The clone carrying this T cell receptor beta chain was recorded a few times. The antigen remains unidentified. This entry comes from a study of T-cell memory formation after mild COVID-19. Broader study findings: Nothing confirmed that second-wave clones peaking on day 37 were specific for SARS-CoV-2.

TCRdb ran MiXCR on the 5' RACE reads and lists one entry per CDR3 protein. The sample lists around 200,000 distinct CDR3 sequences, roughly a tenth seen once, with around 2.9% in the top ten. This TCR was sampled from a man younger than 35 who had mild COVID-19 (a few samples of this study predate the infection). Cell type and time point are not known. The sequenced sample was PBMCs or a T cell subset sorted from them (not recorded which).

This CDR3 reads CASSEQNQPQHF. In DNA, the CDR3 is TGTGCCAGCAGTGAACAGAATCAGCCCCAGCATTTT. V usage is TRBV2 and J usage is TRBJ1-5; no definite D call. Looked up from germline, CDR1 is SNHLY and CDR2 is FYNNEI. The V end was cut by 2 bases, the J end by 4 bases, with 3 bases between. The CDR3 has 12 residues.